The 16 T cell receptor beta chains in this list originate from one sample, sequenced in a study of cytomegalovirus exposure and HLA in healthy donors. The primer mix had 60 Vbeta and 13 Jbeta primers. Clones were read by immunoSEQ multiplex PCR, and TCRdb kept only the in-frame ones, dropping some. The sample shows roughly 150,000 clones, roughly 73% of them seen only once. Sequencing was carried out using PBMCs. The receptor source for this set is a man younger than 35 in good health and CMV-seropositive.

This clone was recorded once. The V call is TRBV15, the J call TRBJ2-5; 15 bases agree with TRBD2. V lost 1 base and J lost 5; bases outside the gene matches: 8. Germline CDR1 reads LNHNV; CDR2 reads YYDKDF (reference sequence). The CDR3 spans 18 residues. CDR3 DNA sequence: TGTGCCACCAGCAGAGGGGGACTAGCGGGAGGAGGGAAGGAGACCCAGTACTTC. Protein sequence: CATSRGGLAGGGKETQYF.

The CDR3 DNA is TGCAGCGTTGAAGCCCGGACTAGCGGGAAGTGGAGCACAGATACGCAGTATTTT. Translation: CSVEARTSGKWSTDTQYF. The V and J genes are TRBV29-1 and TRBJ2-3, with 12 bases that match TRBD2. Looked up from germline, CDR1 is SQVTM and CDR2 is ANQGSEA. Trimming at V came to 1 base and at J to 0 bases, leaving 8 bases not matched to a gene. The CDR3 is made up of 18 amino acids.

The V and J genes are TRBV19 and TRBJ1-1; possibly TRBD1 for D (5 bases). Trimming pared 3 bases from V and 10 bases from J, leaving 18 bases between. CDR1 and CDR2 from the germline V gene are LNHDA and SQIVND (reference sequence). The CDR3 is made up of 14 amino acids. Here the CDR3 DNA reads TGTGCCAGTAGTATCGATCGGGGCGGGCGGGGAGCTTTCTTT. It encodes CASSIDRGGRGAFF.

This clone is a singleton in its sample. Here the CDR3 reads CASLGGPLTDTQYF. In nucleotides, the CDR3 is TGCGCCAGCCTCGGAGGGCCCCTGACAGATACGCAGTATTTT. This sequence joins TRBV5-1 and TRBJ2-3; D might be TRBD2 (6 bases). Germline V CDR1 and CDR2: SGHRS, YFSETQ. This CDR3 has 14 amino acids. Trimming pared 7 bases from V and 3 bases from J, leaving 15 bases between.

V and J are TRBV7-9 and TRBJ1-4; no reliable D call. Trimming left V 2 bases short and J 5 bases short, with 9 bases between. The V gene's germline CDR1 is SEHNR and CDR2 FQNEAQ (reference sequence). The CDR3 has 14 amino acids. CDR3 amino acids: CASSLSSGNEKLFF. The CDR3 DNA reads TGTGCCAGCAGCTTATCATCGGGGAATGAAAAACTGTTTTTT.

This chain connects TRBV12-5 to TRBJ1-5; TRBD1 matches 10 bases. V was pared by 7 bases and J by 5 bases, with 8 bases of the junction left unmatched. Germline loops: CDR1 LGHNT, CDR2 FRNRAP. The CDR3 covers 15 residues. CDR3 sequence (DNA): TGTGCTAGTGCACCGACAGGGGGCGTTTATCAGCCCCAGCATTTT. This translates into CASAPTGGVYQPQHF.

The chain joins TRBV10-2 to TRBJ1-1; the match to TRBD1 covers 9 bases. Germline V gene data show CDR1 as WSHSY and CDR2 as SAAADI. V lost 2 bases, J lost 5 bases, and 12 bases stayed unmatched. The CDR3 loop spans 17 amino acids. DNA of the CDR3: TGCGCCAGCAGTGAGGCCACAGGGGGCCTAGGGGGAACTGAAGCTTTCTTT. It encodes CASSEATGGLGGTEAFF.

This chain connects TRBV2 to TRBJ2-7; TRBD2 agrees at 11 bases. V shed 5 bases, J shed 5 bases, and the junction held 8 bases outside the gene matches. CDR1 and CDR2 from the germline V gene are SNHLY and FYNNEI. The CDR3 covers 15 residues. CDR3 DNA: TGTGCCAGCAGTACCGGGACTAGCGGTATTGACGAGCAGTACTTC. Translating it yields CASSTGTSGIDEQYF.

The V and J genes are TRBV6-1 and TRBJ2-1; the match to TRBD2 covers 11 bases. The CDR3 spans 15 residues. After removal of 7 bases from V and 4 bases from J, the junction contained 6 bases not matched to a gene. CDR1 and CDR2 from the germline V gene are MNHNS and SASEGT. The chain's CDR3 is CASTIRTSGYNEQFF. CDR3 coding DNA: TGTGCCAGCACTATAAGGACTAGCGGGTACAATGAGCAGTTCTTC.

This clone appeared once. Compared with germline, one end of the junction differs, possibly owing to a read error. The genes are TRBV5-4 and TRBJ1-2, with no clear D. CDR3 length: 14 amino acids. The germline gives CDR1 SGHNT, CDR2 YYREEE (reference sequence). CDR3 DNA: TGTGCCAGCAGCTTGGTCGGGGAAGGAAAGGGCTACCCCTTC. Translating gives CASSLVGEGKGYPF.

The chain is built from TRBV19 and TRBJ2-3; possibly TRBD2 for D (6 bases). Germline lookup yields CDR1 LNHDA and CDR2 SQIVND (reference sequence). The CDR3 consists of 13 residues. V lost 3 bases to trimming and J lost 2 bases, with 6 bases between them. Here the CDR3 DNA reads TGTGCCAGTAGTATGGGACTCACAGATACGCAGTATTTT. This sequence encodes CASSMGLTDTQYF.

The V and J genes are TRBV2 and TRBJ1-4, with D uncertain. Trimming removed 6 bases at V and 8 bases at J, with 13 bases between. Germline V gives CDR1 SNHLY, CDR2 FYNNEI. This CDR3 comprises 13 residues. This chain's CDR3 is CASRPTSLEKLFF. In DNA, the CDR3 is TGTGCCAGCAGACCCACATCCCTGGAAAAACTGTTTTTT.

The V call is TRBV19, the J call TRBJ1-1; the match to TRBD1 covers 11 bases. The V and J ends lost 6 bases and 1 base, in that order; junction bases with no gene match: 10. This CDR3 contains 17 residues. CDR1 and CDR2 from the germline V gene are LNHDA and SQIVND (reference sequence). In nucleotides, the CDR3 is TGTGCCAGTAGCCGACCCGGGACAGGGGGGGCGAACACTGAAGCTTTCTTT. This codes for CASSRPGTGGANTEAFF.

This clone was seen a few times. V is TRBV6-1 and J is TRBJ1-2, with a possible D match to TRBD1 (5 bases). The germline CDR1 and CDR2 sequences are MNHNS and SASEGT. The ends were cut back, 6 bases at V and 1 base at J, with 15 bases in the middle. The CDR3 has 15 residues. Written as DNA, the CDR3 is TGTGCCAGCAGATTTTCCATGACAGTTAACTATGGCTACACCTTC. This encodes CASRFSMTVNYGYTF.

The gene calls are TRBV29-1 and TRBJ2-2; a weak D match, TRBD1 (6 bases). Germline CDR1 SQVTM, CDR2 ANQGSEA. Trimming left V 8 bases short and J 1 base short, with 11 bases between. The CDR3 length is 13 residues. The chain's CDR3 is CSSQQGNTGELFF. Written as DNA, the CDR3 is TGCAGCTCCCAACAGGGGAACACCGGGGAGCTGTTTTTT.

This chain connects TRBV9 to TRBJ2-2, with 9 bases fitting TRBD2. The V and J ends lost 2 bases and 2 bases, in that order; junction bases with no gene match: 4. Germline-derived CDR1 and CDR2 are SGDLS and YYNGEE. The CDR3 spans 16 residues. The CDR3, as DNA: TGTGCCAGCAGCGTCAGCGGGAGGATCAACACCGGGGAGCTGTTTTTT. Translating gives CASSVSGRINTGELFF.